Following are 13 T cell receptor beta chains from one sample sequenced in a study of blood T cell repertoires in COVID-19. Sequenced by immunoSEQ multiplex PCR; TCRdb stores in-frame clones only, minus some. This table has 150,000 to 200,000 clones, approximately 88% appearing once. Sequenced: PBMCs or T cells enriched from blood (not recorded which). The receptors derive from a woman between 55 and 75 years old who had recovered from COVID-19.

J is TRBJ2-7 and V is TRBV7-9; D uncertain. V lost 7 bases and J 1 base, leaving 11 bases between the germline ends. Germline V CDR1 and CDR2: SEHNR, FQNEAQ (reference sequence). The CDR3 contains 13 residues. The CDR3 region is CASTPLRSYEQYF. The CDR3 coding sequence is TGTGCCAGCACCCCCTTACGGTCCTACGAGCAGTACTTC.

This chain links TRBV3-1 (or the pseudogene TRBV3-2) with TRBJ2-2; no reliable D call. This CDR3 region has 14 residues. Germline V lookup: CDR1 LGHDT, CDR2 YNNKEL (reference sequence). Trimming cost V 0 bases and J 3 bases, with 5 bases left between them. This chain's CDR3 is CASSQDPYTGELFF. CDR3 coding DNA: TGTGCCAGCAGCCAAGATCCGTACACCGGGGAGCTGTTTTTT.

This clone was detected only once. CDR3 loop: CASSVQGDMDEQYF. The CDR3 DNA reads TGCGCCAGCAGCGTACAGGGGGATATGGACGAGCAGTACTTC. This chain links TRBV5-1 with TRBJ2-7; 8 bases line up with TRBD1. The CDR3 totals 14 residues. With 4 bases clipped from V and 5 bases from J, the junction kept 8 bases outside the gene matches. The germline V gene has CDR1 SGHRS and CDR2 YFSETQ.

About this clone itself: Other DNA sequences within the sample encode an identical CDR3. J is TRBJ1-1 and V is TRBV2; D call uncertain. This CDR3 has 12 amino acids. Germline CDR1 and CDR2: SNHLY and FYNNEI. V was cut by 4 bases and J by 4 bases, with 7 bases left in between. This CDR3 reads CASSGRVTEAFF. As DNA, the CDR3 is TGTGCCAGCAGTGGGAGGGTCACTGAAGCTTTCTTT.

This chain uses TRBV5-1 with TRBJ2-5; TRBD2 matches at 10 bases. Germline V gene lookup returns CDR1 SGHRS and CDR2 YFSETQ. V dropped 4 bases and J dropped 5; count of bases not matched to a gene: 11. This CDR3 is built from 16 residues. CDR3 nucleotide sequence: TGCGCCAGCAGCCGCGTTTCTAGCGGGAGCCGGGAGACCCAGTACTTC. Its translation: CASSRVSSGSRETQYF.

This chain joins TRBV27 and TRBJ1-1, with unresolved D. The CDR3 consists of 13 residues. Germline V gene lookup returns CDR1 MNHEY and CDR2 SMNVEV (reference sequence). Deletions cut 1 base from V and 5 bases from J, with 8 bases between. Here the CDR3 DNA reads TGTGCCAGCAGTTTATTGCGGGGAACTGAAGCTTTCTTT. It specifies CASSLLRGTEAFF.

The genes are TRBV18 and TRBJ1-2; 9 nucleotides match TRBD1. CDR3 length equals 15 residues. With 3 bases clipped from V and 7 bases from J, the junction kept 9 bases outside the gene matches. From germline, CDR1 is KGHSH and CDR2 LQKENI. In nucleotides, the CDR3 is TGTGCCAGCTCACCGATCCGGGACAGGGTGTCTGGCTACACCTTC. Protein: CASSPIRDRVSGYTF. Filled out from reference TRBV18 and TRBJ1-2, the complete variable domain reads NAGVMQNPRHLVRRRGQEARLRCSPMKGHSHVYWYRQLPEEGLKFMVYLQKENIIDESGMPKERFSAEFPKEGPSILRIQQVVRGDSAAYFCASSPIRDRVSGYTFGSGTRLTVV.

The chain employs TRBV15 and TRBJ2-2; 9 bases match TRBD1. This CDR3 comprises 17 residues. The germline CDR1 and CDR2 sequences are LNHNV and YYDKDF (reference sequence). Trimming removed 1 base from V and 7 bases from J; junction bases left unmatched: 10. CDR3 residues: CATSRAGQGLRDGELFF. The CDR3 DNA follows: TGTGCCACCAGCAGAGCGGGACAGGGTCTTAGGGACGGGGAGCTGTTTTTT.

This chain joins TRBV5-4 and TRBJ1-6; no clear D gene. The CDR3 is made up of 14 amino acids. Germline-derived CDR1 and CDR2 are SGHNT and YYREEE (reference sequence). The V and J ends lost 3 bases and 8 bases respectively, with 12 bases between them. CDR3 sequence reads: CASSSTVPDSPLHF. For the CDR3, the DNA is TGTGCCAGCAGCTCCACGGTCCCTGATTCACCCCTCCACTTT. The complete variable domain, with remaining parts taken from reference TRBV5-4 and TRBJ1-6, reads ETGVTQSPTHLIKTRGQQVTLRCSSQSGHNTVSWYQQALGQGPQFIFQYYREEENGRGNFPPRFSGLQFPNYSSELNVNALELDDSALYLCASSSTVPDSPLHFGNGTRLTVT.

The gene calls are TRBV27 and TRBJ1-4; 7 nucleotides align to TRBD1. There are 14 residues in the CDR3. Losses at the gene ends were 4 bases for V and 5 bases for J; bases not matched to a gene: 4. Germline CDR1 MNHEY, CDR2 SMNVEV (reference sequence). The CDR3 nucleotides read TGTGCCAGCAGTTCCCGGGACAGAAATGAAAAACTGTTTTTT. It translates to CASSSRDRNEKLFF.

Comments on this clone: Other DNA sequences within the sample encode an identical CDR3. The genes are TRBV9 and TRBJ2-2; D gene unclear. This CDR3 is built from 14 residues. V lost 0 bases to trimming and J lost 4 bases, with 7 bases between them. From germline, CDR1 is SGDLS and CDR2 YYNGEE. The CDR3 reads CASSVATGTGELFF. CDR3 nucleotides: TGTGCCAGCAGCGTAGCTACGGGCACCGGGGAGCTGTTTTTT.

The rearrangement uses TRBV9 and TRBJ2-5, with 10 bases lining up with TRBD2. The V gene's germline CDR1 is SGDLS and CDR2 YYNGEE. This CDR3 has 15 amino acids. Germline trimming cut 2 bases from V and 2 bases from J; bases unmatched to any gene: 3. The CDR3 region is CASSVTSGTQETQYF. The DNA for the CDR3 is TGTGCCAGCAGCGTCACTAGCGGGACTCAAGAGACCCAGTACTTC. Using reference TRBV9 and TRBJ2-5 for the parts outside the CDR3, the full variable domain is DSGVTQTPKHLITATGQRVTLRCSPRSGDLSVYWYQQSLDQGLQFLIQYYNGEERAKGNILERFSAQQFPDLHSELNLSSLELGDSALYFCASSVTSGTQETQYFGPGTRLLVL.

This CDR3 reads CASSGRSVGEQFF. The CDR3 DNA follows: TGTGCCAGCAGCGGGCGATCGGTCGGTGAGCAGTTCTTC. The chain recombines TRBV7-2 with TRBJ2-1; no definite D call. The CDR3 loop spans 13 amino acids. Between the trimmed V and J ends, which lost 5 bases and 9 bases, there was a span of 14 bases. The germline CDR1 and CDR2 sequences are SGHTA and FQGNSA.